Following are 14 T cell receptor beta chains from one sample sequenced in a study of regulatory T cells in long-lasting Graves disease. Construction of the TCR beta libraries employed iRepertoire HTBI primers in conjunction with Arm-PCR of CDR3 regions. TCRdb processed the multiplex PCR reads anew with MiXCR; each CDR3 protein has one entry. The sample records approximately 400,000 distinct CDR3 sequences, about 11% being singletons. Sample time point: newly diagnosed GD, antithyroid drugs for less than 3 months. From RNA extracted from PBMCs, the TCR library was made. In addition, the sample was reused for a study of T cells in Graves' hyperthyroidism and ophthalmopathy.

This specimen was peripheral blood mononuclear cells (PBMCs), taken at new diagnosis, from a patient treated with antithyroid drugs. The receptors come from a woman aged 18 to 35 with Graves disease.

Many counts were recorded for this clonotype. The genes are TRBV10-3 and TRBJ2-3, with D perhaps TRBD2 (6 bases). The length of the CDR3 is 14 residues. The V end was cut by 6 bases, the J end by 2 bases, with 12 bases between. Germline V lookup: CDR1 ENHRY, CDR2 SYGVKD. CDR3 sequence: CAIRYGSSTDTQYF. CDR3 DNA sequence: TGTGCCATCAGATACGGGAGCTCCACAGATACGCAGTATTTT.

The rearrangement links TRBV12-3 or TRBV12-4 to TRBJ1-3; no firm D call. The CDR3 is 14 amino acids. V dropped 4 bases and J dropped 0 bases, with 7 bases sitting between them. The CDR3 loop is CASSSIRSGNTIYF. The CDR3 nucleotides read TGTGCCAGCAGTTCCATACGCTCTGGAAACACCATATATTTT.

There are many counts of this clonotype. V is TRBV12-3 or TRBV12-4 and J is TRBJ2-7; D possibly corresponds to TRBD1 (5 bases). Trimming took off 2 bases at V and 3 bases at J, with 20 bases between the two ends. The CDR3 totals 17 residues. CDR3 loop: CASSLSLWGRQVYEQYF. CDR3 bases: TGTGCCAGCAGTTTAAGTTTATGGGGCAGACAAGTCTACGAGCAGTACTTC.

The chain combines TRBV4-3 with TRBJ1-2; D is possibly TRBD1 (6 bases). The CDR3 has 16 amino acids. The germline V gene encodes CDR1 LGHNA and CDR2 YSLEER. The V end was cut by 4 bases, the J end by 2 bases, with 17 bases between. The CDR3 DNA is TGCGCCAGCAGCCGTAGGGTCGTGGACAGCAACTATGGCTACACCTTC. This encodes CASSRRVVDSNYGYTF.

This clonotype has at least ten counts. This chain joins TRBV5-1 and TRBJ2-7, with D maybe TRBD2 (6 bases). CDR3 length: 15 residues. Germline V gives CDR1 SGHRS, CDR2 YFSETQ. V was trimmed by 1 base and J by 3 bases, leaving 14 bases between them. The CDR3 here is CASSLQIGTRYEQYF. The CDR3 DNA follows: TGCGCCAGCAGCTTGCAAATCGGGACTCGCTACGAGCAGTACTTC.

This clonotype was detected ten times or more. This chain joins TRBV13 and TRBJ1-1, with unresolved D. This CDR3 has 15 amino acids. Trimming left V 0 bases short and J 1 base short, with 9 bases between. Looked up from germline, CDR1 is PRHDT and CDR2 is FYEKMQ (reference sequence). The CDR3 sequence is CASSLGWAGNTEAFF. The CDR3 nucleotides are TGTGCCAGCAGCTTAGGGTGGGCAGGGAACACTGAAGCTTTCTTT.

In its sample, this clonotype was seen many times. The chain employs TRBV18 and TRBJ2-1; 7 bases fit TRBD1. The CDR3 spans 16 residues. CDR1 and CDR2 from the germline V gene are KGHSH and LQKENI. The ends lost 4 bases at V and 0 bases at J; junction bases unmatched: 6. The CDR3 loop reads CASSRDSLFSYNEQFF. In DNA form, the CDR3 reads TGTGCCAGCTCACGGGACAGTTTATTCTCCTACAATGAGCAGTTCTTC. Using reference TRBV18 and TRBJ2-1 for the parts outside the CDR3, the full variable domain is NAGVMQNPRHLVRRRGQEARLRCSPMKGHSHVYWYRQLPEEGLKFMVYLQKENIIDESGMPKERFSAEFPKEGPSILRIQQVVRGDSAAYFCASSRDSLFSYNEQFFGPGTRLTVL.

This chain joins TRBV20-1 and TRBJ2-5; 10 nucleotides align to TRBD2. The length of the CDR3 is 14 residues. Germline-derived CDR1 and CDR2 are DFQATT and SNEGSKA (reference sequence). V shed 5 bases, J shed 2 bases, and the junction held 5 bases outside the gene matches. The CDR3 DNA is TGCAGTGCTTTAGCGGGGGGTCTTCAAGAGACCCAGTACTTC. The encoded protein is CSALAGGLQETQYF.

The V call is TRBV7-3, the J call TRBJ1-1, with D perhaps TRBD1 (5 bases). Germline V lookup: CDR1 SGHTA, CDR2 FQGTGA. The ends were cut back, 0 bases at V and 7 bases at J, with 12 bases in the middle. The CDR3 contains 14 residues. CDR3 sequence (DNA): TGTGCCAGCAGCTTAACTTCGGGAACAGGTGAAGCTTTCTTT. As protein: CASSLTSGTGEAFF.

The chain combines TRBV7-9 with TRBJ2-1; unclear D gene. The CDR3 contains 16 residues. CDR1 and CDR2 (germline): SEHNR, FQNEAQ (reference sequence). V was trimmed by 6 bases and J by 0 bases, leaving 15 bases between them. The CDR3 nucleotides read TGTGCCAGCAGTCCGATGGTGGCTAGCTCCTACAATGAGCAGTTCTTC. It translates to CASSPMVASSYNEQFF.

The rearrangement links TRBV4-1 to TRBJ1-2; D ambiguous. CDR1 is MGHRA and CDR2 is YSYEKL in the germline V gene. The V gene lost 2 bases and the J gene lost 0 bases, with 13 bases spanning the gap. The CDR3 runs 16 residues. The CDR3 DNA is TGCGCCAGCAGCCAATGGGAGGCGCTAACTAACTATGGCTACACCTTC. Residues: CASSQWEALTNYGYTF.

This clonotype was detected ten times or more. The DNA for the CDR3 is TGTGCCTCCTCCATCAGCCCCGGAGGCTACGGTGGCTACACCTTC. Translation gives CASSISPGGYGGYTF. V gene TRBV30 combines with J gene TRBJ1-2, with D hard to call. Germline V CDR1 and CDR2: GTSNPN, SVGIG (reference sequence). The CDR3 is made up of 15 amino acids. The V gene lost 7 bases and the J gene lost 7 bases, with 25 bases spanning the gap.

The V gene is TRBV6-2 or TRBV6-3, the J gene TRBJ1-1, with a possible D match to TRBD1 (5 bases). The germline V gene has CDR1 MNHEY and CDR2 SVGEGT. V dropped 2 bases and J dropped 7 bases, with 11 bases sitting between them. The CDR3 runs 13 residues. CDR3 sequence: CASSYAWTSEAFF. DNA of the CDR3: TGTGCCAGCAGTTACGCCTGGACAAGTGAAGCTTTCTTT.

With regard to this clonotype: A read error may explain this, as a much larger clone is one base away. V and J are TRBV2 and TRBJ1-6; D gene ambiguous. This CDR3 spans 16 amino acids. Germline V gene lookup returns CDR1 SNHLY and CDR2 FYNNEI. The chain's CDR3 is CASSEGASSYNPPLHF. In DNA form, the CDR3 reads TGTGCCAGCAGTGAAGGAGCAAGCTCCTATAATCCACCCCTCCACTTT.